Sequencing of this TCR beta chain was carried out in a study of regulatory T cells in long-lasting Graves disease. This CDR3 spans 15 amino acids. Germline-derived CDR1 and CDR2 are MNHNS and SASEGT. V lost 2 bases and J lost 7; bases outside the gene matches: 7. As for time point: newly diagnosed GD, antithyroid drugs for less than 3 months. Making the TCR library involved RNA that had been extracted from PBMCs. To make TCR beta libraries, researchers used iRepertoire HTBI primers and Arm-PCR of CDR3 regions. TCRdb itself ran the multiplex PCR reads through MiXCR, one entry per CDR3 protein. This sample has around 480,000 distinct CDR3 sequences, with 15% to 20% found just once. Overall study findings and caveats: TCR diversity was lower in persistent Graves' patients (versus newly diagnosed ones).

This clonotype was counted between two and nine times. Its antigen is unidentified. In addition, the sample was reused for a study of T cells in Graves' hyperthyroidism and ophthalmopathy. That source adds: Participants, patients aged 18 to 65, had newly diagnosed hyperthyroidism with a duration under 2 months. Blood held most thyroid clonotypes expanded above 0.001 frequency.

The TCR comes from a woman aged 35-60 years with Graves disease. The specimen was peripheral blood mononuclear cells (PBMCs), collected at new diagnosis, from a patient treated with antithyroid drugs. The chain couples TRBV6-1 to TRBJ2-3; 9 bases map to TRBD1. For the CDR3, the DNA is TGTGCCAGCAGTGAAATGGGACAGGGTCGGAATACGCAGTATTTT. This codes for CASSEMGQGRNTQYF.